A selection of T cell receptor beta chains follows, all from one sample in a study of neoadjuvant nivolumab and ipilimumab in lung cancer. Data came from immunoSEQ multiplex PCR; TCRdb stores just in-frame clones and leaves some out. The sample contains about 26,000 clones, 80% to 85% of which appear only once. The sequencing used tumor tissue, collected after neoadjuvant nivolumab, alone or with ipilimumab, at or shortly before surgery. These TCRs come from an adult with non-small cell lung cancer. Both conserved end residues are part of each CDR3. A D gene is named only where the DNA matches it firmly.

CASSKGQGFVDTGELFF | TRBV28 | 17 | TRBD1
CASSPRTELSGYTF | TRBV27 | 14 | NA
CASRRGQASYEQYF | TRBV6-5 | 14 | TRBD1
CASSLVTGERGYTF | TRBV7-2 | 14 | TRBD1
CASSVGGNPTDTQYF | TRBV9 | 15 | NA
CASGPPNKDEQYF | TRBV12-5 | 13 | NA
CASSEGLAEESRAVDTQYF | TRBV5-1 | 19 | TRBD2
CASSLTRVLTGELFF | TRBV5-1 | 15 | NA
CASSLQPGGTSDEQYF | TRBV11-2 | 16 | TRBD1
CASSPKGTSGRNEQFF | TRBV18 | 16 | TRBD2
CASSSYNPYEQYF | TRBV27 | 13 | NA